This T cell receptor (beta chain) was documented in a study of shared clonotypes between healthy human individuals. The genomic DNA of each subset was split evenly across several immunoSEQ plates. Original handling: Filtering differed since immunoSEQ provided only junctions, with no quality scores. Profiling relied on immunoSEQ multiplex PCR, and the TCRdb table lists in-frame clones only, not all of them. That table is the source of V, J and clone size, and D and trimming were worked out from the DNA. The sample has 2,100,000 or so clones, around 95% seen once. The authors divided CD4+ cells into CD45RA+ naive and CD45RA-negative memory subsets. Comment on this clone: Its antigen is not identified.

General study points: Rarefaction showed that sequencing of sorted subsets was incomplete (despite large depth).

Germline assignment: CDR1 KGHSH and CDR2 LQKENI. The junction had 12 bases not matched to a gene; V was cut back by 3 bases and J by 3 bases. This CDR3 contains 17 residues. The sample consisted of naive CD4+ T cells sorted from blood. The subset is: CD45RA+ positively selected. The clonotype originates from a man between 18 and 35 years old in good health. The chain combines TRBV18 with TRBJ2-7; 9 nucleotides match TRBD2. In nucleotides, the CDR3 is TGTGCCAGCTCACCTGGCGTTAGGACTAGCGCGTACTACGAGCAGTACTTC. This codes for CASSPGVRTSAYYEQYF.